One and the same sample provided the 10 T cell receptor beta chains below, sequenced in a study of blood T cells in healthy people across ages. Using a J-beta primer mix together with a sample-barcoded 5' primer, a second PCR was run for roughly 6 to 12 cycles. TCRdb re-derived calls from the 5' RACE reads in MiXCR, one entry per CDR3 protein. The repertoire has 600,000 or so distinct CDR3 sequences, less than 35% of them found once; the top ten carry about 15%. The sample taken for sequencing was blood. These receptors originate from a woman aged 80 or over in good health.

The rearrangement joins TRBV5-1 to TRBJ2-1, with a tentative D call TRBD1 (5 bases). Trimming shortened V by 0 bases and J by 4 bases, and 11 bases separated the two germline ends. The CDR3 loop spans 15 amino acids. Germline values: CDR1 SGHRS, CDR2 YFSETQ. In DNA, the CDR3 is TGCGCCAGCAGCTTGGGGGGCAGCAATTACAATGAGCAGTTCTTC. Encoded protein: CASSLGGSNYNEQFF.

A note on this clonotype: One end of the junction is discordant with germline, which a read error may explain. This chain uses TRBV6-2 or TRBV6-3 with TRBJ1-1; no clear D gene. CDR3 length: 15 residues. Germline V gene lookup returns CDR1 MNHEY and CDR2 SVGEGT. The CDR3 sequence: CAGSYLGSVNTEAFF. For the CDR3, the DNA is TGTGCCGGCAGTTACTTAGGGTCGGTGAACACTGAAGCTTTCTTT.

This clonotype was detected ten times or more. V gene TRBV9 combines with J gene TRBJ2-7, with D possibly TRBD2 on 6 matching bases. V shed 3 bases and J shed 3 bases, with 16 bases lying between them. The CDR3 runs to 15 residues. CDR1 and CDR2 (germline): SGDLS, YYNGEE. For the CDR3, the DNA is TGTGCCAGCAGCGGCGGAGGCGGGGTGGGCTACGAGCAGTACTTC. Protein sequence: CASSGGGGVGYEQYF.

The rearrangement uses TRBV7-2 and TRBJ2-2; D may be TRBD1 or TRBD2 (6 bases each). Germline values: CDR1 SGHTA, CDR2 FQGNSA. V was pared by 5 bases and J by 4 bases, with 14 bases between. The CDR3 has 15 residues. The CDR3: CASSGGGRGTGELFF. Written as DNA, the CDR3 is TGTGCCAGCAGCGGAGGGGGGCGCGGCACCGGGGAGCTGTTTTTT.

There are a few counts of this clonotype. The chain recombines TRBV7-2 with TRBJ1-1, with unresolved D. V gave up 1 base and J gave up 1 base, with 7 bases separating them. The CDR3 runs 14 residues. Germline CDR1 SGHTA, CDR2 FQGNSA. The CDR3 sequence: CASSLGAENTEAFF. The CDR3 DNA sequence: TGTGCCAGCAGCTTAGGAGCCGAGAACACTGAAGCTTTCTTT.

The chain employs TRBV5-6 and TRBJ1-1; no definite D call. In germline, CDR1 is SGHDT, CDR2 YYEEEE. The V gene lost 3 bases and the J gene lost 6 bases, with 9 bases spanning the gap. This CDR3 region has 12 residues. The CDR3 bases are TGTGCCAGCAGCTACCGGAGGTCTGAAGCTTTCTTT. Its protein is CASSYRRSEAFF.

This clonotype came up many times. V is TRBV7-2 and J is TRBJ2-1; no firm D call. CDR1 is SGHTA and CDR2 is FQGNSA in the germline V gene. The CDR3 is 11 amino acids. V lost 5 bases, J lost 8 bases, and 7 bases lay in between. The CDR3 spells CASSLWDEQFF. DNA of the CDR3: TGTGCCAGCAGCCTGTGGGATGAGCAGTTCTTC. Full variable domain (remainder filled in from reference TRBV7-2 and TRBJ2-1): GAGVSQSPSNKVTEKGKDVELRCDPISGHTALYWYRQSLGQGLEFLIYFQGNSAPDKSGLPSDRFSAERTGGSVSTLTIQRTQQEDSAVYLCASSLWDEQFFGPGTRLTVL.

This sequence joins TRBV12-3 or TRBV12-4 and TRBJ2-3; D gene uncertain. The CDR3 length is 12 residues. V lost 10 bases to trimming and J lost 3 bases, with 11 bases between them. The CDR3 DNA reads TGTGCCACCTCGGTGAGAACAGATACGCAGTATTTT. It translates to CATSVRTDTQYF.

Many counts were recorded for this clonotype. The CDR3 here is CAWGGQGGWNEQFF. The CDR3 nucleotides read TGTGCCTGGGGGGGACAGGGAGGTTGGAATGAGCAGTTCTTC. The chain carries TRBV30 and TRBJ2-1, with 9 nucleotides matching TRBD1. The CDR3 is 14 amino acids. CDR1 and CDR2 (germline): GTSNPN, SVGIG (reference sequence). Trimming took 5 bases from V and 7 from J; bases not matched to a gene: 9.

The table lists this clonotype with a few counts. V gene TRBV27 combines with J gene TRBJ1-5; D unresolved. Germline CDR1 and CDR2: MNHEY and SMNVEV (reference sequence). The CDR3 is 17 amino acids. The V end was cut by 4 bases, the J end by 4 bases, with 20 bases between. Written as DNA, the CDR3 is TGTGCCAGCAGTTCTTTCAAACCTGGACGGGGAAATCAGCCCCAGCATTTT. This codes for CASSSFKPGRGNQPQHF.